This TCR beta chain emerged from a study of blood T cells in healthy people across ages. A second PCR of 7 to 11 cycles used a sample-barcoded 5' primer and a J-beta primer mix. Each CDR3 protein is one row after TCRdb ran MiXCR on the 5' RACE reads. The sample has roughly 790,000 distinct CDR3 sequences; approximately 39% are singletons. Per germline, CDR1 MNHEY and CDR2 SVGAGI. The V and J ends lost 8 bases and 7 bases, in that order; junction bases with no gene match: 6. This CDR3 comprises 14 residues. Findings and limits, study-wide: Older age went with lower TCR beta diversity per million T cells, in a roughly linear way. A strong correlation was found between TCR beta diversity and the percentage of naive T cells.

This clonotype was picked up a small number of times. Antigen unknown. Specimen: blood. The chain employs TRBV6-5 and TRBJ1-6, with TRBD1 matching over 9 bases. The clonotype originates from an older woman in good health. The CDR3 spells CASRLTGGNSPLHF. The CDR3 nucleotides read TGTGCCAGCCGCCTGACAGGGGGGAATTCACCCCTCCACTTT.